A selection of T cell receptor beta chains follows, all from one sample in a study of identical twins. TCRdb reanalysed the 5' RACE reads using MiXCR and keeps one entry per CDR3 protein. Of about 470,000 distinct CDR3 sequences in the sample, roughly 26% were seen once. These records were also assigned to another study, of T cells expressing NK-cell markers.

Sequences were obtained from CD4+ T cells sorted from blood. All receptors derive from a young woman in good health. CDR3s include the opening cysteine and the closing phenylalanine or tryptophan.

j_gene: TRBJ1-6; v_gene: TRBV12-3/TRBV12-4; CDR3aa: CASTQEGSPLHF
j_gene: TRBJ2-6; v_gene: TRBV27; CDR3aa: CASRTTGANVLTF
j_gene: TRBJ1-5; v_gene: TRBV12-3/TRBV12-4; CDR3aa: CASSLDRADQPQHF
j_gene: TRBJ2-3; v_gene: TRBV20-1; CDR3aa: CSELRLTDTQYF
j_gene: TRBJ2-5; v_gene: TRBV30; CDR3aa: CAWTSSGSRDQYF
j_gene: TRBJ2-7; v_gene: TRBV20-1; CDR3aa: CSASLPQGAYEQYF
j_gene: TRBJ2-5; v_gene: TRBV28; CDR3aa: CASSSGHLAGAQETQYF
j_gene: TRBJ1-1; v_gene: TRBV7-9; CDR3aa: CASSHPGTEAFF
j_gene: TRBJ2-3; v_gene: TRBV15; CDR3aa: CATSATVHTDTQYF
j_gene: TRBJ2-1; v_gene: TRBV2; CDR3aa: CASNPRDVEQFF
j_gene: TRBJ2-3; v_gene: TRBV12-3/TRBV12-4; CDR3aa: CASSLGLAGSDTQYF
j_gene: TRBJ1-1; v_gene: TRBV7-9; CDR3aa: CASTRGRDTNTEAFF
j_gene: TRBJ2-3; v_gene: TRBV5-1; CDR3aa: CASTKMGGRSTDTQYF
j_gene: TRBJ2-5; v_gene: TRBV5-5; CDR3aa: CASSGTGETQYF
j_gene: TRBJ2-1; v_gene: TRBV5-1; CDR3aa: CASSPSGTSVVVQFF
j_gene: TRBJ2-5; v_gene: TRBV11-2; CDR3aa: CASSRSRTEETQYF
j_gene: TRBJ2-3; v_gene: TRBV6-2/TRBV6-3; CDR3aa: CASSGPDGRGYTDTQYF
j_gene: TRBJ2-7; v_gene: TRBV19; CDR3aa: CASSIGSGSLEQYF
j_gene: TRBJ2-6; v_gene: TRBV18; CDR3aa: CASSPNQQGAGANVLTF
j_gene: TRBJ2-5; v_gene: TRBV7-2; CDR3aa: CTSSSRTSGRRETQYF
j_gene: TRBJ2-7; v_gene: TRBV7-9; CDR3aa: CASSLELGSGSYEQYF
j_gene: TRBJ2-2; v_gene: TRBV12-3/TRBV12-4; CDR3aa: CATFRQLAGGNTGELFF
j_gene: TRBJ2-7; v_gene: TRBV7-9; CDR3aa: CASSLAASGNSYEQYF
j_gene: TRBJ1-2; v_gene: TRBV12-3/TRBV12-4; CDR3aa: CASVIGGAGQSYTF
j_gene: TRBJ2-7; v_gene: TRBV30; CDR3aa: CAWSQGVRASYEQYF
j_gene: TRBJ2-7; v_gene: TRBV12-5; CDR3aa: CASGLPSQGASSYEQYF
j_gene: TRBJ2-1; v_gene: TRBV29-1; CDR3aa: CSVGRLAGGNEQFF
j_gene: TRBJ1-1; v_gene: TRBV10-3; CDR3aa: CAISPDRQQGVF
j_gene: TRBJ2-1; v_gene: TRBV12-3/TRBV12-4; CDR3aa: CASSFKALGSGSYEQFF
j_gene: TRBJ2-1; v_gene: TRBV5-5; CDR3aa: CASSPGLLGDEQFF
j_gene: TRBJ2-7; v_gene: TRBV24-1; CDR3aa: CATFTGTSYEQYF
j_gene: TRBJ2-1; v_gene: TRBV5-5; CDR3aa: CASSLEDSSRSYNEQFF
j_gene: TRBJ2-1; v_gene: TRBV6-2/TRBV6-3; CDR3aa: CATQPWTVGSYNEQFF
j_gene: TRBJ2-1; v_gene: TRBV7-2; CDR3aa: CASSVRTSGAGEQFF
j_gene: TRBJ1-2; v_gene: TRBV18; CDR3aa: CASSLGQPYYGYTF
j_gene: TRBJ2-1; v_gene: TRBV6-2/TRBV6-3; CDR3aa: CASSYSSGGVSNEQFF
j_gene: TRBJ2-2; v_gene: TRBV5-1; CDR3aa: CASSLDGGGTTGELFF
j_gene: TRBJ2-7; v_gene: TRBV20-1; CDR3aa: CSADRGRSKQYF
j_gene: TRBJ1-1; v_gene: TRBV7-2; CDR3aa: CASNPQGSTEAFF
j_gene: TRBJ1-2; v_gene: TRBV20-1; CDR3aa: CSAETYGYTF
j_gene: TRBJ2-1; v_gene: TRBV6-2/TRBV6-3; CDR3aa: CASTLHRTRSYNEQFF
j_gene: TRBJ2-3; v_gene: TRBV27; CDR3aa: CASSPGGSSTDTQYF
j_gene: TRBJ2-2; v_gene: TRBV3-1; CDR3aa: CASRLAGGRTGELFF
j_gene: TRBJ2-2; v_gene: TRBV20-1; CDR3aa: CSARGLPGAGELFF
j_gene: TRBJ1-4; v_gene: TRBV19; CDR3aa: CASSLVRGGNEKLFF
j_gene: TRBJ2-3; v_gene: TRBV5-4; CDR3aa: CASSDTSGGSTDTQYF
j_gene: TRBJ2-3; v_gene: TRBV7-2; CDR3aa: CASSLTSRLNTDTQYF
j_gene: TRBJ2-3; v_gene: TRBV20-1; CDR3aa: CSAGGNRDTQYF
j_gene: TRBJ2-5; v_gene: TRBV7-2; CDR3aa: CASSAQGPGETQYF
j_gene: TRBJ2-2; v_gene: TRBV10-1; CDR3aa: CASSDSGSTGELFF
j_gene: TRBJ2-7; v_gene: TRBV5-6; CDR3aa: CASSSRLAGGGPNYEQYF
j_gene: TRBJ2-1; v_gene: TRBV30; CDR3aa: CAWSVGTSLDEQFF